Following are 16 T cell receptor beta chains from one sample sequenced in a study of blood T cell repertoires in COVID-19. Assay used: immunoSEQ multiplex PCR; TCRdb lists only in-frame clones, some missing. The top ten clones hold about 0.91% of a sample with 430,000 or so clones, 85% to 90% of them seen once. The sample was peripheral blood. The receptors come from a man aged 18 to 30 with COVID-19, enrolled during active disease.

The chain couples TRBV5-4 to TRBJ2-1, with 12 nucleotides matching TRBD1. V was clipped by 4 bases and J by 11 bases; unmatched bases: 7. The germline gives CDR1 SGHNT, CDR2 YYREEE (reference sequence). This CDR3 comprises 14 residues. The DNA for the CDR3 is TGTGCCAGCAGCCCCGGGACAGGGGGCCCGCAGCAGTTCTTC. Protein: CASSPGTGGPQQFF. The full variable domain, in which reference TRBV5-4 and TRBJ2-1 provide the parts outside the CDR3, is ETGVTQSPTHLIKTRGQQVTLRCSSQSGHNTVSWYQQALGQGPQFIFQYYREEENGRGNFPPRFSGLQFPNYSSELNVNALELDDSALYLCASSPGTGGPQQFFGPGTRLTVL.

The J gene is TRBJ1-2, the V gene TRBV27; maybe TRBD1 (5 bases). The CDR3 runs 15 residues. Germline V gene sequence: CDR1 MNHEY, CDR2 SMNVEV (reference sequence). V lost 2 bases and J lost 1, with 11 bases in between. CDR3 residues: CASSLMGQVNYGYTF. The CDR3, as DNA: TGTGCCAGCAGTTTAATGGGGCAGGTTAACTATGGCTACACCTTC.

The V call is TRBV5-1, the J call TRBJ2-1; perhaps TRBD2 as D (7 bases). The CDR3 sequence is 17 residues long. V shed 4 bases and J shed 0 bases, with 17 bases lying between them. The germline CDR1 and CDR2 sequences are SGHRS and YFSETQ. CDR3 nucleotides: TGCGCCAGCAGCCCTACGGGGGGCGGTAGCTCCTACAATGAGCAGTTCTTC. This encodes CASSPTGGGSSYNEQFF.

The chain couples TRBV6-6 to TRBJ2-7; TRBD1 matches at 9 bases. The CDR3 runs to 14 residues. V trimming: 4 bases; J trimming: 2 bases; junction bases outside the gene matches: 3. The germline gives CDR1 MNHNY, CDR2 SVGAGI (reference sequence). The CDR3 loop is CASSSQGAPYEQYF. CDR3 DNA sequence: TGTGCCAGCAGTTCACAGGGGGCCCCCTACGAGCAGTACTTC.

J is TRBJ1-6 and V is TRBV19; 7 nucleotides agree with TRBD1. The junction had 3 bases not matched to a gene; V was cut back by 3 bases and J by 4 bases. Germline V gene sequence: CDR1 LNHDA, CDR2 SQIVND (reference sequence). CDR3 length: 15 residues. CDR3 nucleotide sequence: TGTGCCAGTAGTATCCACAGGGGTTATAATTCACCCCTCCACTTT. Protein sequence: CASSIHRGYNSPLHF.

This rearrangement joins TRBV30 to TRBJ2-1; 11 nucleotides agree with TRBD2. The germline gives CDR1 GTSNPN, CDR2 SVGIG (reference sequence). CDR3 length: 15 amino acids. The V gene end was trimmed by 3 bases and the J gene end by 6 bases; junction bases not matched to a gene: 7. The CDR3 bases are TGTGCCTGGAGCTTAGCGGGAGGGCTTTCCAATGAGCAGTTCTTC. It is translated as CAWSLAGGLSNEQFF.

The CDR3 DNA reads as TGCGCCAGCAGTGCGGGACTAGCGGGGGAGCGAGTAGCCAAAAACATTCAGTACTTC. Amino acid sequence: CASSAGLAGERVAKNIQYF. This rearrangement joins TRBV10-1 to TRBJ2-4; TRBD2 matches 14 bases. Germline-derived CDR1 and CDR2 are WNHNN and SYGVQD (reference sequence). V lost 4 bases to trimming and J lost 0 bases; unmatched junction nucleotides: 8. This CDR3 comprises 19 residues.

The CDR3 DNA sequence: TGTGCCAGCAGTGTTACAGGGTATTCACCCCTCCACTTT. This translates into CASSVTGYSPLHF. The chain recombines TRBV25-1 with TRBJ1-6; weak D call: TRBD1 (6 bases). In germline, CDR1 is MGHDK, CDR2 SYGVNS. Trimming removed 4 bases at V and 8 bases at J, with 9 bases between. The CDR3 spans 13 residues.

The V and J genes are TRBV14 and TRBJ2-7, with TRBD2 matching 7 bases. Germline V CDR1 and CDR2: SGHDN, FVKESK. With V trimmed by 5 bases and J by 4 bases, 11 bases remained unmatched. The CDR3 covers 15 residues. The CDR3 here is CASSLGTTDWYEQYF. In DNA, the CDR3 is TGTGCCAGCAGCTTGGGGACTACTGATTGGTACGAGCAGTACTTC. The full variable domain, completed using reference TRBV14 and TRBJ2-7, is EAGVTQFPSHSVIEKGQTVTLRCDPISGHDNLYWYRRVMGKEIKFLLHFVKESKQDESGMPNNRFLAERTGGTYSTLKVQPAELEDSGVYFCASSLGTTDWYEQYFGPGTRLTVT.

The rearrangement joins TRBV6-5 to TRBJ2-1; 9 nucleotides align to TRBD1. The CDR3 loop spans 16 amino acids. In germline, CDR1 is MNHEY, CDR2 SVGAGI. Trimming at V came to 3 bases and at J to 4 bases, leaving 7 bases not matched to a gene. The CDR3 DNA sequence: TGTGCCAGCAGTTATTCGGACAGGGGAGGGTACAATGAGCAGTTCTTC. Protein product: CASSYSDRGGYNEQFF.

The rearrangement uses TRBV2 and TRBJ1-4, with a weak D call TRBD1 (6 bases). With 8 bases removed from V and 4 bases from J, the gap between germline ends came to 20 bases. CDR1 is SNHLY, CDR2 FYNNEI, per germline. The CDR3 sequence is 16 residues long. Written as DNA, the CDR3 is TGTGCCAGCCATAGAGGCGGAAGGACAGTTAATGAAAAACTGTTTTTT. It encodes CASHRGGRTVNEKLFF.

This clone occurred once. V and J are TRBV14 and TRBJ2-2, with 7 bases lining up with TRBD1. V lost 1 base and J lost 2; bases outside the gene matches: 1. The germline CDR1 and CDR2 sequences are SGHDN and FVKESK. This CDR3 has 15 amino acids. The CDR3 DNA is TGTGCCAGCAGCCAAGGACAGGGAAACACCGGGGAGCTGTTTTTT. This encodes CASSQGQGNTGELFF.

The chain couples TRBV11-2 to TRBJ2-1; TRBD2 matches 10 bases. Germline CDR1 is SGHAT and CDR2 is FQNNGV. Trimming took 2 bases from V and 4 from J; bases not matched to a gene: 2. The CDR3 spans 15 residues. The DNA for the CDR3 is TGTGCCAGCAGCTTATTAGCGGGGGGATACAATGAGCAGTTCTTC. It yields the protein CASSLLAGGYNEQFF.

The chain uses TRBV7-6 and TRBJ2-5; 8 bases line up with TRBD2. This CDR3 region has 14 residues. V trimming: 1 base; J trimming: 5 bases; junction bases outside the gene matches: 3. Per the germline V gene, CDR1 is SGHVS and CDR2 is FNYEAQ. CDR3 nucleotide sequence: TGTGCCAGCAGCTTAGTTAGCGGGGTTGAGACCCAGTACTTC. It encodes CASSLVSGVETQYF.

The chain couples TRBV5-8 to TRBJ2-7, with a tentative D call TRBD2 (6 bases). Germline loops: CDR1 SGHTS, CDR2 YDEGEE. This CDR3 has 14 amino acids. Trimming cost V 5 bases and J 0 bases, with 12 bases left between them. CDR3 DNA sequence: TGTGCCAGCAGAGGGGAGGTTCGCTCCTACGAGCAGTACTTC. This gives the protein CASRGEVRSYEQYF.

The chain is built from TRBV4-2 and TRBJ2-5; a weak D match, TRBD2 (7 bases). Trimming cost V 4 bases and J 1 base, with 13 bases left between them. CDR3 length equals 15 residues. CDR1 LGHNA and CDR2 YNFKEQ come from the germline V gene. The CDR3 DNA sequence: TGTGCCAGCAGCCTCACCGGGGGGCTCCAAGAGACCCAGTACTTC. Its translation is CASSLTGGLQETQYF.